This TCR beta chain was captured in a study of metastatic and nonmetastatic thyroid tumors. Study-wide background: Thyroid patients, malignant and benign, had repertoires compared across blood and tumor or nodule tissue.

No patient had received any treatment before thyroid surgery. This clone showed up many times. Its antigen is undetermined. A read error may be the cause here, since a much bigger clone is one base away. The same CDR3 can be traced to other DNA sequences in this sample. Using MiXCR, TCRdb re-called clones from the PCR reads. The top ten clones hold approximately 28% of a sample with about 30,000 clones, roughly 30% of them seen once. The CDR3 sequence is 14 residues long. Germline V CDR1 and CDR2: DFQATT, SNEGSKA (reference sequence). V shed 3 bases and J shed 1 base, with 11 bases lying between them. Study-wide results and limits: Patients with malignant thyroid tumors reportedly had significantly higher TCR beta diversity than those with benign nodules, in blood and tumor.

The chain is built from TRBV20-1 and TRBJ2-3; perhaps TRBD1 as D (5 bases). The TCR sequence derives from a female donor with papillary thyroid cancer or a benign thyroid nodule (not recorded which). Some clones in this sample may be carry-over from other donors' samples. Sequenced material: blood. The CDR3: CSASGRGGTDTQYF. The CDR3 coding sequence is TGCAGTGCTAGCGGAAGGGGCGGCACAGATACGCAGTATTTT.